What follows are 29 T cell receptor beta chains derived from one specimen sequenced in a study of blood T cell repertoires in COVID-19. Only in-frame clones appear in the TCRdb table, and some are missing; sequencing was by immunoSEQ multiplex PCR. The sample includes over 130,000 clones, 80% to 90% of them seen just once. Specimen: peripheral blood. The receptors come from a woman at least 80 years old with acute or convalescent COVID-19.

The sample holds a few counts of this clone. The chain joins TRBV11-1 to TRBJ2-3, with D perhaps TRBD1 (6 bases). The CDR3 totals 16 residues. The V end was cut by 3 bases, the J end by 2 bases, with 15 bases between. Germline V gene sequence: CDR1 SGHAT, CDR2 FQDESV (reference sequence). The CDR3 DNA reads TGTGCCAGCAGCTTGCAAACGGGACACGCCACAGATACGCAGTATTTT. It yields the protein CASSLQTGHATDTQYF.

The chain's CDR3 is CASSWRSDEKLFF. In DNA, the CDR3 is TGTGCCAGTAGTTGGAGGTCGGATGAAAAACTGTTTTTT. The V call is TRBV19, the J call TRBJ1-4, with D unresolved. Germline assignment: CDR1 LNHDA and CDR2 SQIVND (reference sequence). The CDR3 is 13 residues long. V lost 5 bases to trimming and J lost 6 bases, with 10 bases between them.

The rearrangement links TRBV5-1 to TRBJ1-1, with 7 bases matching TRBD1. CDR1 and CDR2 (germline): SGHRS, YFSETQ. Trimming removed 4 bases from V and 1 base from J; junction bases left unmatched: 7. The CDR3 is 15 amino acids. The CDR3 here is CASSERQGGNTEAFF. The CDR3 DNA is TGCGCCAGCAGCGAGCGACAGGGAGGGAACACTGAAGCTTTCTTT. The full variable domain, with the rest looked up from reference TRBV5-1 and TRBJ1-1, is KAGVTQTPRYLIKTRGQQVTLSCSPISGHRSVSWYQQTPGQGLQFLFEYFSETQRNKGNFPGRFSGRQFSNSRSEMNVSTLELGDSALYLCASSERQGGNTEAFFGQGTRLTVV.

This clone was observed a single time. The chain links TRBV12-3 or TRBV12-4 to TRBJ1-2, with 7 positions matching TRBD1. The J segment lost 7 bases and the V segment lost 5 bases, leaving 4 bases of the junction unmatched. The CDR3 has 12 residues. The CDR3: CASSPDRVGYTF. Written as DNA, the CDR3 is TGTGCCAGCAGTCCCGACAGGGTTGGCTACACCTTC.

V usage is TRBV24-1 and J usage is TRBJ1-6; possible D gene TRBD1, 6 bases. V was trimmed by 1 base and J by 10 bases, leaving 16 bases between them. Germline CDR1 and CDR2: KGHDR and SFDVKD. The CDR3 totals 16 residues. The CDR3 coding sequence is TGTGCCACCAGTGATTTCAAGGACAGTAATAGATCACCCCTCCACTTT. Translated: CATSDFKDSNRSPLHF.

The chain combines TRBV19 with TRBJ2-1; TRBD1 aligns across 7 bases. This CDR3 has 16 amino acids. Germline assignment: CDR1 LNHDA and CDR2 SQIVND (reference sequence). V trimming: 3 bases; J trimming: 8 bases; junction bases outside the gene matches: 13. This CDR3 reads CASSMMAGTAVHEQFF. The CDR3, as DNA: TGTGCCAGTAGTATGATGGCCGGGACAGCGGTCCATGAGCAGTTCTTC. Full variable domain (rest looked up from reference TRBV19 and TRBJ2-1): DGGITQSPKYLFRKEGQNVTLSCEQNLNHDAMYWYRQDPGQGLRLIYYSQIVNDFQKGDIAEGYSVSREKKESFPLTVTSAQKNPTAFYLCASSMMAGTAVHEQFFGPGTRLTVL.

The chain uses TRBV2 and TRBJ1-2; D might be TRBD1 (5 bases). The CDR3 consists of 13 residues. The ends were cut back, 3 bases at V and 8 bases at J, with 13 bases in the middle. Germline lookup yields CDR1 SNHLY and CDR2 FYNNEI. In nucleotides, the CDR3 is TGTGCCAGCAGTGAGGAAAAGGGGATCGGCTACACCTTC. Its translation: CASSEEKGIGYTF.

The V and J genes are TRBV10-2 and TRBJ1-2; D is perhaps TRBD1 (6 bases). The CDR3 length is 15 residues. With 0 bases removed from V and 4 bases from J, the gap between germline ends came to 12 bases. CDR1 is WSHSY, CDR2 SAAADI, per germline. CDR3 in DNA: TGCGCCAGCAGTGAGTCGCTGATGGGGGCCTATGGCTACACCTTC. This encodes CASSESLMGAYGYTF.

In DNA form, the CDR3 reads TGTGCCAGCAGTGAATTCGGGGAGGGAGCTTTCTTT. This encodes CASSEFGEGAFF. V and J are TRBV6-1 and TRBJ1-1; D gene unclear. CDR1 MNHNS and CDR2 SASEGT come from the germline V gene. Trimming shortened V by 2 bases and J by 10 bases, and 11 bases separated the two germline ends. The CDR3 totals 12 residues.

The chain couples TRBV5-1 to TRBJ2-2; D unresolved. The CDR3 contains 14 residues. Trimming pared 4 bases from V and 0 bases from J, leaving 7 bases between. Germline CDR1 SGHRS, CDR2 YFSETQ. CDR3 protein: CASSVTTNTGELFF. CDR3 nucleotides: TGCGCCAGCAGCGTTACAACGAACACCGGGGAGCTGTTTTTT.

The count of this clone is one. At one boundary the junction diverges from the germline segment, which might be a read error. The rearrangement uses TRBV5-1 and TRBJ1-1; D call uncertain. Germline V gene lookup returns CDR1 SGHRS and CDR2 YFSETQ. The CDR3 is 15 residues long. The CDR3 DNA sequence: TGCGCCAGCACCTTGGCAGGTATTACGAACACTGAAGCTTTCTTT. Translating gives CASTLAGITNTEAFF. Combining the CDR3 with reference TRBV5-1 and TRBJ1-1 gives the whole variable domain KAGVTQTPRYLIKTRGQQVTLSCSPISGHRSVSWYQQTPGQGLQFLFEYFSETQRNKGNFPGRFSGRQFSNSRSEMNVSTLELGDSALYLCASTLAGITNTEAFFGQGTRLTVV.

The chain recombines TRBV5-1 with TRBJ2-3; no clear D. CDR1 SGHRS and CDR2 YFSETQ come from the germline V gene. The CDR3 contains 17 residues. Trimming took 0 bases from V and 2 from J, leaving 16 bases between them. In DNA, the CDR3 is TGCGCCAGCAGCTTGGCCCGCCGGTCTCCCTCCACAGATACGCAGTATTTT. It is translated as CASSLARRSPSTDTQYF.

The chain is built from TRBV28 and TRBJ1-4; TRBD1 might be the D (5 bases). The germline V and J ends were trimmed by 10 bases and 2 bases, with 14 bases remaining between them. This CDR3 comprises 14 residues. Germline-derived CDR1 and CDR2 are MDHEN and SYDVKM. CDR3 amino acids: CATHWGVTNEKLFF. The CDR3 nucleotides are TGTGCCACTCACTGGGGGGTGACTAATGAAAAACTGTTTTTT.

Here the CDR3 DNA reads TGTGCTAGTGGTTTGGTACTAGGATTCAATGAAAAACTGTTTTTT. Protein: CASGLVLGFNEKLFF. The gene calls are TRBV12-5 and TRBJ1-4; no clear D. The CDR3 has 15 amino acids. V was shortened by 0 bases and J by 5 bases, with 10 bases between the two germline ends. CDR1 is LGHNT, CDR2 FRNRAP, per germline.

V usage is TRBV10-3 and J usage is TRBJ1-1; 10 bases are a match to TRBD1. V trimming: 3 bases; J trimming: 10 bases; junction bases outside the gene matches: 5. The germline V gene encodes CDR1 ENHRY and CDR2 SYGVKD. This CDR3 comprises 13 residues. The CDR3 protein is CAISEGQGGSAFF. CDR3 in DNA: TGTGCCATCAGTGAAGGACAGGGGGGATCAGCTTTCTTT.

The V call is TRBV5-1, the J call TRBJ1-4, with D tentatively TRBD1 (5 bases). This CDR3 contains 15 residues. Trimming removed 0 bases at V and 8 bases at J, with 14 bases between. In germline, CDR1 is SGHRS, CDR2 YFSETQ. In DNA, the CDR3 is TGCGCCAGCAGCTTGGCCGGGGGGGTCGAAGAAAAACTGTTTTTT. Its protein product is CASSLAGGVEEKLFF.

This clone was observed a handful of times. CDR3 residues: CSAVGQGQNQPQHF. CDR3 nucleotides: TGCAGCGCGGTGGGACAGGGGCAAAATCAGCCCCAGCATTTT. This chain uses TRBV29-1 with TRBJ1-5, with 10 positions matching TRBD1. Unmatched junction bases numbered 7, after V lost 7 bases and J lost 4 bases. Germline CDR1 reads SQVTM; CDR2 reads ANQGSEA. This CDR3 spans 14 amino acids.

The chain couples TRBV6-5 to TRBJ2-1; 8 bases are a match to TRBD1. With V trimmed by 4 bases and J by 8 bases, 10 bases remained unmatched. CDR3 length: 15 residues. Germline V gene lookup returns CDR1 MNHEY and CDR2 SVGAGI. Written as DNA, the CDR3 is TGTGCCAGCAGTTTATCCGGACAGGGTGGATATGAGCAGTTCTTC. As protein: CASSLSGQGGYEQFF.

The J gene is TRBJ2-2, the V gene TRBV9; no reliable D call. Per germline, CDR1 SGDLS and CDR2 YYNGEE. The CDR3 extends over 14 amino acids. Trimming took 0 bases from V and 6 from J, leaving 9 bases between them. In nucleotides, the CDR3 is TGTGCCAGCAGCGTAGTCGGTAGCTCCGGGGAGCTGTTTTTT. Amino acids: CASSVVGSSGELFF.

This rearrangement joins TRBV19 to TRBJ2-7; D is perhaps TRBD1 (5 bases). CDR3 length: 13 amino acids. The ends were cut back, 4 bases at V and 3 bases at J, with 10 bases in the middle. Germline CDR1 and CDR2: LNHDA and SQIVND (reference sequence). CDR3 sequence (DNA): TGTGCCAGTAGTAACACAGGATACTACGAGCAGTACTTC. It codes for CASSNTGYYEQYF.

The chain combines TRBV3-1 (or the pseudogene TRBV3-2) with TRBJ2-1, with D maybe TRBD2 (6 bases). The CDR3 runs to 18 residues. Between the trimmed V and J ends, which lost 1 base and 7 bases, there was a span of 23 bases. Germline CDR1 and CDR2: LGHDT and YNNKEL (reference sequence). The CDR3 protein is CASSQALKRGGGTNEQFF. Written as DNA, the CDR3 is TGTGCCAGCAGCCAAGCCCTTAAGCGTGGAGGAGGGACTAATGAGCAGTTCTTC.

The chain employs TRBV4-2 and TRBJ2-3; 10 positions agree with TRBD2. The CDR3 covers 16 residues. Losses at the gene ends were 2 bases for V and 6 bases for J; bases not matched to a gene: 8. Looked up from germline, CDR1 is LGHNA and CDR2 is YNFKEQ. CDR3 loop: CASSQNPSGSRDTQYF. CDR3 nucleotide sequence: TGTGCCAGCAGCCAAAACCCTAGCGGGAGCAGGGATACGCAGTATTTT.

This rearrangement joins TRBV27 to TRBJ2-7, with TRBD2 as a possible D gene (7 bases). Germline V gene sequence: CDR1 MNHEY, CDR2 SMNVEV (reference sequence). The CDR3 totals 14 residues. Trimming cost V 7 bases and J 4 bases, with 17 bases left between them. DNA for the CDR3: TGTGCCAGCAAAGGGGCGGGGGCTCCTTACGAGCAGTACTTC. This codes for CASKGAGAPYEQYF.

The rearrangement uses TRBV6-5 and TRBJ1-3, with unresolved D. This CDR3 spans 14 amino acids. V lost 6 bases to trimming and J lost 0 bases, with 9 bases between them. Per germline, CDR1 MNHEY and CDR2 SVGAGI. CDR3 nucleotide sequence: TGTGCCAGCAGCCGCGAGCCCTCTGGAAACACCATATATTTT. This codes for CASSREPSGNTIYF.

The V call is TRBV2, the J call TRBJ1-2; D may be TRBD1 (5 bases). Trimming stripped 2 bases from V and 5 bases from J, with 12 bases between. This CDR3 spans 14 amino acids. Germline V CDR1 and CDR2: SNHLY, FYNNEI. CDR3 sequence (DNA): TGTGCCAGCAGTGAACTAAGGGGCCGGTATGGCTACACCTTC. Translating gives CASSELRGRYGYTF.

J is TRBJ1-1 and V is TRBV6-4; D uncertain. V shed 2 bases and J shed 5 bases, with 9 bases lying between them. The germline CDR1 and CDR2 sequences are MRHNA and SNTAGT. The CDR3 is 13 residues long. CDR3 in amino acids: CASSDEVGTEAFF. The CDR3 DNA reads as TGTGCCAGCAGTGACGAGGTTGGGACTGAAGCTTTCTTT.

This clone was detected once. The chain recombines TRBV19 with TRBJ1-1; a possible D gene is TRBD1 (6 bases). V was cut by 7 bases and J by 4 bases, with 19 bases left in between. CDR3 length: 15 amino acids. Looked up from germline, CDR1 is LNHDA and CDR2 is SQIVND (reference sequence). CDR3 nucleotides: TGTGCCAGTACCCCTGGGTACAGGGTTGCCACTGAAGCTTTCTTT. Protein product: CASTPGYRVATEAFF.

This chain links TRBV2 with TRBJ2-6; D is undetermined. The CDR3 spans 15 residues. V shed 7 bases and J shed 0 bases, with 10 bases lying between them. CDR1 SNHLY and CDR2 FYNNEI come from the germline V gene. The CDR3: CASISDFSGANVLTF. The CDR3 DNA reads TGTGCCAGCATCAGCGACTTCTCTGGGGCCAACGTCCTGACTTTC.

This clone was observed many times. J is TRBJ1-6 and V is TRBV19; tentative D call: TRBD1 (6 bases). The germline V gene has CDR1 LNHDA and CDR2 SQIVND (reference sequence). V was trimmed by 5 bases and J by 11 bases, leaving 13 bases between them. The CDR3 contains 13 residues. As DNA, the CDR3 is TGTGCCAGTAGTCCGGGACAAGCTCCACCCCTCCACTTT. Amino acids: CASSPGQAPPLHF.